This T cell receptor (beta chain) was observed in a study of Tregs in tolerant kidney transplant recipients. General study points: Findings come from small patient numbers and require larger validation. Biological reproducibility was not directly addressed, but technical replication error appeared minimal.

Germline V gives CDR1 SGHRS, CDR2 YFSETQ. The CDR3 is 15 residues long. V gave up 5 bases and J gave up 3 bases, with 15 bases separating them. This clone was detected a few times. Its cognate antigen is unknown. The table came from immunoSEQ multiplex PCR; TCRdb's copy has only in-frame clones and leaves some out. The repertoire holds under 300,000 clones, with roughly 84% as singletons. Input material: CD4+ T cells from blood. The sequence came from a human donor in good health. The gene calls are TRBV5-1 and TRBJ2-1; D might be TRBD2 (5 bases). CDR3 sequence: CASRGSVEGYNEQFF. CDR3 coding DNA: TGCGCCAGCAGGGGTTCTGTCGAGGGCTACAATGAGCAGTTCTTC.